This TCR beta chain is from a study of pediatric ulcerative colitis. Germline lookup yields CDR1 ENHRY and CDR2 SYGVKD. This CDR3 is 13 amino acids long. V lost 3 bases and J lost 4, with 9 bases in between. During colonoscopy, one to two rectal pinch biopsies were collected. Produced via immunoSEQ multiplex PCR; TCRdb's table is partial and in-frame only. Among some 43,000 clones listed, around 76% were seen once. The gene calls are TRBV10-3 and TRBJ1-1; D is possibly TRBD1 (5 bases). The material sequenced was gut tissue. The clonotype originates from a girl between 10 and 17 years old with moderate ulcerative colitis. This CDR3 is CAISEGVRTEAFF. The CDR3, as DNA: TGTGCCATCAGTGAAGGGGTGCGCACTGAAGCTTTCTTT.